These 30 T cell receptor beta chains were all obtained from the same sample, sequenced in a study of T-cell memory formation after mild COVID-19 (dated by TCRdb to the early 2020s). Library preparation was by 5' RACE. Sequencing used an Illumina NovaSeq 6000. The public reads were quality trimmed at Q25 with fastp and then assembled into clones with MiXCR by TCRdb, keeping productive beta chains. Each record represents a unique CDR3 protein, reported with the most common genes and DNA among its rows. The sample data list approximately 440,000 distinct CDR3 sequences, and roughly 20% of these were observed just once. The top ten clonotypes cover roughly 8.4% of the sample. The sample was PBMCs or a T cell subset sorted from them (not recorded which). The receptors stem from an adult woman who had mild COVID-19 (a few samples of this study predate the infection). The sample titles of this study are shuffled in the database, so cell type and time point are left out; the donor was told from shared clones.

The rearrangement uses TRBV18 and TRBJ1-4, with 7 bases aligning to TRBD1. This CDR3 is 13 amino acids long. Germline V gene sequence: CDR1 KGHSH, CDR2 LQKENI. V shed 6 bases, J shed 5 bases, and the junction held 3 bases outside the gene matches. The CDR3 spells CASSGTANEKLFF. The CDR3 DNA follows: TGTGCCAGCTCGGGGACAGCCAATGAAAAACTGTTTTTT. Full variable domain (outside the CDR3, taken from reference TRBV18 and TRBJ1-4): NAGVMQNPRHLVRRRGQEARLRCSPMKGHSHVYWYRQLPEEGLKFMVYLQKENIIDESGMPKERFSAEFPKEGPSILRIQQVVRGDSAAYFCASSGTANEKLFFGSGTQLSVL.

The table lists this clonotype with a few counts. The V and J genes are TRBV4-3 and TRBJ2-1, with 8 nucleotides matching TRBD2. This CDR3 spans 13 amino acids. Per the germline V gene, CDR1 is LGHNA and CDR2 is YSLEER. With 3 bases clipped from V and 8 bases from J, the junction kept 3 bases outside the gene matches. CDR3 sequence (DNA): TGCGCCAGCAGCCAGGAGACTAGCGATGAGCAGTTCTTC. Amino acids: CASSQETSDEQFF.

The V gene is TRBV20-1, the J gene TRBJ1-4; weak D call: TRBD1 (6 bases). The CDR3 consists of 14 residues. V was shortened by 6 bases and J by 8 bases, with 19 bases between the two germline ends. The germline CDR1 and CDR2 sequences are DFQATT and SNEGSKA (reference sequence). The CDR3 coding sequence is TGCAGTGCGACACCGGTCAGGGGTCGAGAAAAACTGTTTTTT. Translated: CSATPVRGREKLFF.

This clonotype occurred a few times. The chain links TRBV20-1 to TRBJ1-6; D is unclear. CDR1 is DFQATT and CDR2 is SNEGSKA in the germline V gene (reference sequence). The CDR3 sequence is 15 residues long. Trimming removed 6 bases at V and 7 bases at J, with 19 bases between. CDR3 DNA sequence: TGCAGTGCGAGTGCGGAGGCCATGGGGAATTCACCCCTCCACTTT. It encodes CSASAEAMGNSPLHF.

The rearrangement uses TRBV2 and TRBJ1-2; TRBD1 aligns across 7 bases. J was trimmed by 6 bases and V by 8 bases; bases with no gene match: 9. The CDR3 runs to 13 residues. CDR1 and CDR2 from the germline V gene are SNHLY and FYNNEI. The DNA for the CDR3 is TGTGCCAGCGGACCAGGGGGAGGGAATGGCTACACCTTC. Protein: CASGPGGGNGYTF.

This clonotype was recorded many times. CDR3 in amino acids: CASSTPGQGSYEQYF. DNA for the CDR3: TGTGCCAGCAGTACTCCGGGACAGGGCTCCTACGAGCAGTACTTC. This sequence joins TRBV28 and TRBJ2-7; 9 nucleotides agree with TRBD1. The CDR3 is made up of 15 amino acids. The V gene end was trimmed by 5 bases and the J gene end by 0 bases; junction bases not matched to a gene: 5. Looked up from germline, CDR1 is MDHEN and CDR2 is SYDVKM.

The chain couples TRBV19 to TRBJ2-7; 14 nucleotides line up with TRBD2. The CDR3 length is 12 residues. The V and J ends lost 9 bases and 7 bases, in that order; junction bases with no gene match: 2. Looked up from germline, CDR1 is LNHDA and CDR2 is SQIVND (reference sequence). CDR3 in DNA: TGTGCCAGCGGGACTAGCGGGAGTGAGCAGTACTTC. This translates into CASGTSGSEQYF.

The rearrangement uses TRBV24-1 and TRBJ1-5; D remains unclear. The CDR3 covers 14 residues. Trimming took off 9 bases at V and 0 bases at J, with 11 bases between the two ends. Germline CDR1 KGHDR, CDR2 SFDVKD. CDR3 sequence (DNA): TGTGCCACCCAAAAGGGCTTTAGCAATCAGCCCCAGCATTTT. Its translation is CATQKGFSNQPQHF.

The chain couples TRBV20-1 to TRBJ2-1; D may be TRBD1 (5 bases). Per germline, CDR1 DFQATT and CDR2 SNEGSKA (reference sequence). This CDR3 contains 15 residues. Trimming shortened V by 3 bases and J by 2 bases, and 14 bases separated the two germline ends. The CDR3: CSASGGQSAYNEQFF. CDR3 nucleotides: TGCAGTGCTAGTGGTGGACAAAGCGCCTACAATGAGCAGTTCTTC.

This clonotype was seen repeatedly, ten times or more. This chain uses TRBV20-1 with TRBJ2-1, with D possibly being TRBD1 or TRBD2 (5 bases each). Germline CDR1 and CDR2: DFQATT and SNEGSKA (reference sequence). V dropped 1 base and J dropped 0 bases, with 16 bases sitting between them. The CDR3 runs 17 residues. The DNA of the CDR3 is TGCAGTGCTAGAGGCCCCCTGGGGGAAAGCTCCTACAATGAGCAGTTCTTC. Translated: CSARGPLGESSYNEQFF.

The V and J genes are TRBV4-1 and TRBJ2-3, with 9 bases aligning to TRBD2. Germline assignment: CDR1 MGHRA and CDR2 YSYEKL. Trimming took 0 bases from V and 3 from J; bases not matched to a gene: 10. This CDR3 region has 18 residues. The CDR3: CASSQEHGGGASTDTQYF. CDR3 sequence (DNA): TGCGCCAGCAGCCAAGAGCACGGCGGGGGGGCCAGTACAGATACGCAGTATTTT.

This clonotype was detected once. This sequence joins TRBV12-5 and TRBJ1-1; 7 nucleotides line up with TRBD1. Germline-derived CDR1 and CDR2 are LGHNT and FRNRAP. The CDR3 is 14 residues long. V dropped 6 bases and J dropped 1; count of bases not matched to a gene: 5. DNA for the CDR3: TGTGCTAGTGGACCCGGACAGGCGAACACTGAAGCTTTCTTT. Protein sequence: CASGPGQANTEAFF.

The CDR3 loop reads CASSISLSSSKNIQYF. In DNA form, the CDR3 reads TGTGCCAGCAGCATATCTCTTAGCTCGTCCAAAAACATTCAGTACTTC. The chain employs TRBV7-2 and TRBJ2-4, with no clear D. The CDR3 sequence is 16 residues long. Trimming pared 5 bases from V and 2 bases from J, leaving 16 bases between. Germline values: CDR1 SGHTA, CDR2 FQGNSA.

The V and J genes are TRBV6-5 and TRBJ2-6; D ambiguous. The germline V gene encodes CDR1 MNHEY and CDR2 SVGAGI. This CDR3 spans 14 amino acids. Trimming shortened V by 6 bases and J by 1 base, and 7 bases separated the two germline ends. CDR3 nucleotide sequence: TGTGCCAGCAGCCACGCTTCTGGGGCCAACGTCCTGACTTTC. This codes for CASSHASGANVLTF.

This clonotype was observed a few times. The chain couples TRBV5-1 to TRBJ2-3; 9 bases are a match to TRBD1. The CDR3 contains 15 residues. From germline, CDR1 is SGHRS and CDR2 YFSETQ. The J segment lost 5 bases and the V segment lost 4 bases, leaving 8 bases of the junction unmatched. CDR3 loop: CASSQMTGGLDTQYF. CDR3 nucleotide sequence: TGCGCCAGCAGCCAGATGACAGGGGGATTAGATACGCAGTATTTT. Full variable domain (rest looked up from reference TRBV5-1 and TRBJ2-3): KAGVTQTPRYLIKTRGQQVTLSCSPISGHRSVSWYQQTPGQGLQFLFEYFSETQRNKGNFPGRFSGRQFSNSRSEMNVSTLELGDSALYLCASSQMTGGLDTQYFGPGTRLTVL.

This clonotype was found a few times. The chain links TRBV5-6 to TRBJ2-3, with TRBD1 matching over 7 bases. V lost 3 bases, J lost 0 bases, and 10 bases stayed unmatched. Germline CDR1 reads SGHDT; CDR2 reads YYEEEE. The CDR3 extends over 17 amino acids. This chain's CDR3 is CASSSILSQGSTDTQYF. The CDR3 DNA is TGTGCCAGCAGCTCAATCCTTTCACAGGGGAGCACAGATACGCAGTATTTT.

This chain connects TRBV25-1 to TRBJ2-4; 8 bases are shared with TRBD2. The germline CDR1 and CDR2 sequences are MGHDK and SYGVNS. V trimming: 1 base; J trimming: 8 bases; junction bases outside the gene matches: 7. CDR3 length equals 15 residues. The CDR3 region is CASSEWVSGNDIQYF. DNA of the CDR3: TGTGCCAGCAGTGAATGGGTTAGCGGGAATGACATTCAGTACTTC.

This clonotype was detected many times. CDR3 coding DNA: TGTGCCAGCAGTCCCCCTACCTCTGGGGCCAACGTCCTGACTTTC. It translates to CASSPPTSGANVLTF. The V gene is TRBV12-3 or TRBV12-4, the J gene TRBJ2-6; D uncertain. The V end lost 5 bases, the J end lost 0 bases, and 8 bases lay between the germline ends. The CDR3 has 15 amino acids.

In its sample, this clonotype was seen a few times. The chain recombines TRBV18 with TRBJ2-1; no definite D call. This CDR3 is built from 14 residues. CDR1 is KGHSH, CDR2 LQKENI, per germline. V shed 0 bases and J shed 9 bases, with 12 bases lying between them. CDR3 in DNA: TGTGCCAGCTCACCACCAGTAGGTACGACTGAGCAGTTCTTC. It yields the protein CASSPPVGTTEQFF.

The chain couples TRBV12-3 or TRBV12-4 to TRBJ2-2; no clear D. The CDR3 consists of 14 residues. The V end lost 4 bases, the J end lost 3 bases, and 9 bases lay between the germline ends. As DNA, the CDR3 is TGTGCCAGCAGTTCTGGCTTCCACACCGGGGAGCTGTTTTTT. This gives the protein CASSSGFHTGELFF.

The sample holds a few counts of this clonotype. V is TRBV4-1 and J is TRBJ2-7; a possible D gene is TRBD1 (7 bases). V lost 0 bases, J lost 0 bases, and 12 bases lay in between. The CDR3 loop spans 16 amino acids. Germline CDR1 MGHRA, CDR2 YSYEKL. The CDR3: CASSQEPRGASYEQYF. CDR3 DNA sequence: TGCGCCAGCAGCCAAGAGCCCAGGGGGGCCTCCTACGAGCAGTACTTC.

The table lists this clonotype with many counts. This sequence joins TRBV7-8 and TRBJ2-2; D is perhaps TRBD1 or TRBD2 (5 bases each). V was trimmed by 5 bases and J by 0 bases, leaving 10 bases between them. The germline V gene encodes CDR1 SGHVS and CDR2 FQNEAQ. The CDR3 has 15 residues. CDR3 nucleotides: TGTGCCAGCAGCCCGGGACCGCCGAACACCGGGGAGCTGTTTTTT. As protein: CASSPGPPNTGELFF.

This clonotype appeared a few times. CDR3 loop: CASRQRGSAAQYF. CDR3 in DNA: TGTGCCAGCAGACAACGAGGGTCCGCGGCCCAGTACTTC. The chain is built from TRBV7-2 and TRBJ2-5; the D gene is possibly TRBD2 (5 bases). V was cut by 6 bases and J by 9 bases, with 17 bases left in between. Germline CDR1 SGHTA, CDR2 FQGNSA. CDR3 length: 13 residues.

The rearrangement links TRBV6-5 to TRBJ2-3, with unresolved D. Germline V lookup: CDR1 MNHEY, CDR2 SVGAGI. There are 12 residues in the CDR3. V lost 6 bases, J lost 1 base, and 5 bases lay in between. CDR3: CASRDGTDTQYF. As DNA, the CDR3 is TGTGCCAGCAGGGACGGCACAGATACGCAGTATTTT.

The chain uses TRBV6-5 and TRBJ2-4; 9 nucleotides match TRBD2. The germline V gene has CDR1 MNHEY and CDR2 SVGAGI. The CDR3 runs to 14 residues. With V trimmed by 4 bases and J by 9 bases, 7 bases remained unmatched. CDR3 region: CASSLVAGATIQYF. The CDR3 nucleotides are TGTGCCAGCAGTTTGGTAGCGGGGGCCACCATTCAGTACTTC.

This clonotype turned up a few times. The chain links TRBV7-2 to TRBJ1-2; D uncertain. Germline loops: CDR1 SGHTA, CDR2 FQGNSA. The V and J ends lost 5 bases and 2 bases respectively, with 9 bases between them. This CDR3 is 13 amino acids long. CDR3: CASSHDPNYGYTF. The DNA of the CDR3 is TGTGCCAGCAGCCACGACCCAAACTATGGCTACACCTTC.

This chain connects TRBV18 to TRBJ1-1; possibly TRBD1 for D (5 bases). Trimming pared 6 bases from V and 11 bases from J, leaving 16 bases between. The germline CDR1 and CDR2 sequences are KGHSH and LQKENI. The CDR3 covers 12 residues. CDR3 in amino acids: CASSEPGVLAFF. Here the CDR3 DNA reads TGTGCCAGCTCGGAGCCGGGGGTCTTGGCTTTCTTT.

The gene calls are TRBV2 and TRBJ1-2, with 10 bases fitting TRBD1. Germline CDR1 is SNHLY and CDR2 is FYNNEI. V was pared by 2 bases and J by 2 bases, with 8 bases of the junction left unmatched. CDR3 size: 17 residues. The CDR3 DNA follows: TGTGCCAGCAGTGAAAGGTCGGCGGGACAGGGGAACTATGGCTACACCTTC. Its protein is CASSERSAGQGNYGYTF.

CDR3 sequence (DNA): TGCGCCAGCAGCCAACAGGACAGCTTGAACACTGAAGCTTTCTTT. Protein product: CASSQQDSLNTEAFF. The rearrangement links TRBV5-1 to TRBJ1-1, with TRBD1 as a possible D gene (6 bases). Germline values: CDR1 SGHRS, CDR2 YFSETQ. Trimming left V 4 bases short and J 0 bases short, with 13 bases between. The CDR3 runs to 15 residues.

This clonotype came up a few times. The CDR3 region is CASRLTSGSIYEQYF. The CDR3 DNA reads as TGTGCCAGCAGGCTCACTAGCGGGAGTATCTACGAGCAGTACTTC. The chain is built from TRBV28 and TRBJ2-7; 11 bases match TRBD2. Losses at the gene ends were 6 bases for V and 3 bases for J; bases not matched to a gene: 7. The CDR3 runs 15 residues. Looked up from germline, CDR1 is MDHEN and CDR2 is SYDVKM.